This T cell receptor beta chain was identified during a study of blood T cell repertoires in COVID-19. About the study: COVID-19 samples from acute and convalescent phases originated in the United States, Italy and Spain. The analysed material was cDNA or gDNA that came from T cells, B-cell-depleted T cells, or PBMCs.

Original processing methods: From reference gene primer amplification, estimates of nucleated cell counts were derived. Clones were read by immunoSEQ multiplex PCR, and TCRdb kept only the in-frame ones, dropping some. V and J calls and clone size are copied from that table; D and trimming were computed from the DNA. This table has 70,000 or so clones, approximately 84% appearing once. Trimming took 0 bases from V and 3 from J; bases not matched to a gene: 13. The CDR3 runs 19 residues. Germline V gene lookup returns CDR1 KGHSH and CDR2 LQKENI. The rearrangement joins TRBV18 to TRBJ2-2; 7 nucleotides align to TRBD2. The TCR comes from a man in his 70s with active or convalescent COVID-19. Material: peripheral blood. The CDR3 sequence is CASSPPFGGRPRDTGELFF. The DNA of the CDR3 is TGTGCCAGCTCACCACCGTTCGGCGGGAGACCGCGGGACACCGGGGAGCTGTTTTTT.